Below, 10 T cell receptor beta chains from the same sample are listed, as sequenced in a study of CD8 T cells in ankylosing spondylitis. Using its own MiXCR run on the 5' RACE reads, TCRdb lists one record per CDR3 protein. The sample includes about 42,000 distinct CDR3 sequences, around 3.8% seen only once; the top ten take under 4.5%. Source material: blood, either unsorted or a sorted T cell fraction (not recorded which). The receptors stem from a female donor with ankylosing spondylitis or in good health (not recorded which).

This clonotype has ten or more counts. The chain joins TRBV9 to TRBJ2-3, with D perhaps matching TRBD1 (5 bases). Deletions cut 6 bases from V and 2 bases from J, with 13 bases between. The CDR3 contains 14 residues. Germline V CDR1 and CDR2: SGDLS, YYNGEE. CDR3 protein: CASTQQVNTDTQYF. CDR3 DNA sequence: TGTGCCAGCACCCAACAGGTGAACACAGATACGCAGTATTTT.

By share, this clonotype counts as medium-sized. The CDR3 coding sequence is TGTGCCAGCAGCGTAGGGTGGGGATCCACTGAAGCTTTCTTT. Translation gives CASSVGWGSTEAFF. The gene calls are TRBV9 and TRBJ1-1; no clear D gene. V was pared by 0 bases and J by 4 bases, with 10 bases between. This CDR3 has 14 amino acids. Germline V CDR1 and CDR2: SGDLS, YYNGEE.

This clonotype was seen ten or more times. V and J are TRBV9 and TRBJ1-3; TRBD1 might be the D (5 bases). Looked up from germline, CDR1 is SGDLS and CDR2 is YYNGEE. V lost 4 bases and J lost 2, with 10 bases in between. This CDR3 is built from 14 residues. DNA of the CDR3: TGTGCCAGCAGCCCCCCGGGGCCTGGAAACACCATATATTTT. Protein: CASSPPGPGNTIYF.

This clonotype was seen ten or more times. The chain uses TRBV24-1 and TRBJ2-7, with TRBD2 as a possible D gene (6 bases). The CDR3 is made up of 11 amino acids. Germline-derived CDR1 and CDR2 are KGHDR and SFDVKD. Trimming shortened V by 9 bases and J by 7 bases, and 12 bases separated the two germline ends. In DNA, the CDR3 is TGTGCCACCCCGGGGGTAGGAGAGCAGTACTTC. This encodes CATPGVGEQYF.

There are many counts of this clonotype. The chain uses TRBV9 and TRBJ2-5; weak D call: TRBD2 (5 bases). Trimming stripped 0 bases from V and 3 bases from J, with 6 bases between. Germline CDR1 SGDLS, CDR2 YYNGEE. CDR3 length equals 13 residues. The CDR3: CASSVDGKETQYF. The CDR3 DNA follows: TGTGCCAGCAGCGTAGACGGGAAAGAGACCCAGTACTTC.

This clonotype was seen many times. The rearrangement links TRBV9 to TRBJ2-3; 9 positions match TRBD2. J was trimmed by 5 bases and V by 5 bases; bases with no gene match: 9. CDR1 is SGDLS and CDR2 is YYNGEE in the germline V gene. The CDR3 runs to 15 residues. The CDR3 spells CASRGNSGGEDTQYF. In nucleotides, the CDR3 is TGTGCCAGCAGAGGAAATAGCGGGGGTGAAGATACGCAGTATTTT. The variable domain in full, completed from reference TRBV9 and TRBJ2-3, reads DSGVTQTPKHLITATGQRVTLRCSPRSGDLSVYWYQQSLDQGLQFLIQYYNGEERAKGNILERFSAQQFPDLHSELNLSSLELGDSALYFCASRGNSGGEDTQYFGPGTRLTVL.

At least ten counts were recorded for this clonotype. The chain is built from TRBV9 and TRBJ2-1; D possibly uses TRBD1 or TRBD2 (6 bases each). Germline assignment: CDR1 SGDLS and CDR2 YYNGEE. The ends were cut back, 3 bases at V and 7 bases at J, with 17 bases in the middle. The CDR3 is made up of 15 amino acids. The CDR3 DNA reads TGTGCCAGCAGCGCCGGTCTAGGGGGGATTAATGAGCAGTTCTTC. Its translation is CASSAGLGGINEQFF.

This clonotype was detected ten times or more. The chain recombines TRBV9 with TRBJ2-2; perhaps TRBD2 as D (5 bases). CDR1 is SGDLS and CDR2 is YYNGEE in the germline V gene. The CDR3 is 16 amino acids. V was clipped by 6 bases and J by 0 bases, with 15 bases between them. CDR3 in amino acids: CASMREVGANTGELFF. CDR3 nucleotides: TGTGCCAGCATGAGAGAGGTCGGGGCGAACACCGGGGAGCTGTTTTTT. The whole variable domain, filled in from reference TRBV9 and TRBJ2-2, reads DSGVTQTPKHLITATGQRVTLRCSPRSGDLSVYWYQQSLDQGLQFLIQYYNGEERAKGNILERFSAQQFPDLHSELNLSSLELGDSALYFCASMREVGANTGELFFGEGSRLTVL.

Comments on this clonotype: A read error may produce the germline difference seen at one junction end. V and J are TRBV9 and TRBJ2-2; either TRBD1 or TRBD2 may fit D (5 bases each). Germline CDR1 and CDR2: SGDLS and YYNGEE. This CDR3 contains 15 residues. CDR3 residues: CASTVVGTTNGELFF. The CDR3, as DNA: TGTGCCAGCACCGTAGTTGGGACCACCAACGGGGAGCTGTTTTTT.

This clonotype was recorded many times. This chain joins TRBV9 and TRBJ1-5; unclear D gene. Germline V gene sequence: CDR1 SGDLS, CDR2 YYNGEE. V was shortened by 3 bases and J by 7 bases, with 17 bases between the two germline ends. The CDR3 has 15 amino acids. The CDR3 is CASSATGNLVQPQHF. The CDR3 nucleotides read TGTGCCAGCAGCGCAACCGGCAACTTAGTACAGCCCCAGCATTTT.